The present T cell receptor (beta chain) was sequenced within a study of blood T cell repertoires in COVID-19. Across the whole study: Material from acute and convalescent COVID-19 was sourced from the United States, Italy and Spain.

Per the authors' pipeline: Using reference gene primer amplification, nucleated cell counts were estimated. Assay: immunoSEQ multiplex PCR; the TCRdb copy retains only in-frame clones and omits some. V, J and clone size reflect that table, while D and trimming were determined from the DNA. Of over 250,000 clones detected, under 90% appear once; the ten largest clones hold roughly 2.2%. The CDR3 has 15 amino acids. V lost 1 base to trimming and J lost 2 bases, with 8 bases between them. Germline CDR1 reads LGHDT; CDR2 reads YNNKEL (reference sequence). This chain connects TRBV3-1 (or the pseudogene TRBV3-2) to TRBJ2-2; D call uncertain. What was sequenced was peripheral blood. This receptor was taken from a man aged 45 to 65 with acute or convalescent COVID-19. CDR3 DNA sequence: TGTGCCAGCAGCCAAGCAACGGTTAACACCGGGGAGCTGTTTTTT. It translates to CASSQATVNTGELFF.